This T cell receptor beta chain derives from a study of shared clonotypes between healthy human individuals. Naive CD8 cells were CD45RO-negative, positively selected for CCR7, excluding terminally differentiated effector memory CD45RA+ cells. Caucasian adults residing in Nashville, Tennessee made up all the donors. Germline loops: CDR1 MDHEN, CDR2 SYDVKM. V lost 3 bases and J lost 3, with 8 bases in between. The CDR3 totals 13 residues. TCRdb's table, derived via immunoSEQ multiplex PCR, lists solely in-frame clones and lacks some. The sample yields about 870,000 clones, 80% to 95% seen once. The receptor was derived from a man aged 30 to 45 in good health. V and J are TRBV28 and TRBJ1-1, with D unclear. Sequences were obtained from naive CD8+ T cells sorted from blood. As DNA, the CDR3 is TGTGCCAGCAGTTTCGGCCTTTACACTGAAGCTTTCTTT. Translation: CASSFGLYTEAFF.